This T cell receptor (beta chain) came from a study of T cell responses to AZD1222 COVID-19 vaccine. Study-wide findings and caveats: Among those given AZD1222, only five to seven were seropositive at baseline.

Data came from immunoSEQ multiplex PCR; TCRdb stores just in-frame clones and leaves some out. The sample contains 150,000 to 250,000 clones, 90% to 95% of which appear only once. A remark on this clone: The antigen is undetermined.

The CDR3 runs to 11 residues. V lost 7 bases, J lost 5 bases, and 8 bases lay in between. Germline CDR1 MDHEN, CDR2 SYDVKM. The gene calls are TRBV28 and TRBJ2-5, with no clear D. This sample comprised peripheral blood, obtained 28 days after the second AZD1222 dose. The receptor was isolated from an adult who received the AZD1222 COVID-19 vaccine. The CDR3 sequence: CASNGLETQYF. For the CDR3, the DNA is TGTGCCAGCAACGGGTTGGAGACCCAGTACTTC.